This T cell receptor beta chain was obtained from a study of response to subunit inactivated influenza vaccine. Points on this clonotype: With a much larger clone just one base away, this may be a read error.

Germline V gene data show CDR1 as MNHEY and CDR2 as SMNVEV (reference sequence). The CDR3 has 17 amino acids. TCRdb reprocessed the RT-PCR reads with MiXCR, giving one entry per CDR3 protein. The sample lists hundreds of thousands of distinct CDR3 sequences; around 13% were seen once. This chain uses TRBV27 with TRBJ2-1; TRBD2 might be the D (6 bases). This sequence originates from a man aged 50 to 59 who received an inactivated influenza vaccine. Source: PBMCs from blood, taken around two weeks before vaccination. In nucleotides, the CDR3 is TGTGCCAGCAGTTACTTTAGCGGTCCCACTAACAAAAATGAGCAGTCCTTC. This translates into CASSYFSGPTNKNEQSF.